These 20 T cell receptor beta chains came from one sample sequenced in a study of OX40 agonist ivuxolimab in advanced cancers. Clones were sequenced by immunoSEQ multiplex PCR, and TCRdb holds only the in-frame ones, with some missing. The sample includes 20,000 to 30,000 clones, 88% of them seen just once. The starting material was CD4+ or CD8+ T cells sorted from blood, obtained in a trial of the OX40 agonist ivuxolimab. These receptor sequences come from an adult with an advanced solid tumor such as melanoma, head and neck, liver or kidney cancer.

This rearrangement joins TRBV6-6 to TRBJ2-3; D call uncertain. V lost 4 bases and J 0 bases, leaving 8 bases between the germline ends. The germline gives CDR1 MNHNY, CDR2 SVGAGI (reference sequence). This CDR3 has 14 residues. The CDR3 is CASSLDRSTDTQYF. In nucleotides, the CDR3 is TGTGCCAGCAGTTTAGATAGGAGCACAGATACGCAGTATTTT.

This rearrangement joins TRBV21-1 to TRBJ2-3; the table names TRBD1, a call not compared with the DNA. TRBV21-1 is reported as a pseudogene. The CDR3 loop spans 16 amino acids. CDR3 in amino acids: CASSKEARARTDTQYF. The CDR3 DNA follows: TGTGCCAGCAGCAAAGAGGCCAGGGCACGAACAGATACGCAGTATTTT.

This rearrangement joins TRBV25-1 to TRBJ2-1, with D perhaps assigned TRBD1 or TRBD2 (5 bases each). V was shortened by 5 bases and J by 2 bases, with 10 bases between the two germline ends. Germline V gives CDR1 MGHDK, CDR2 SYGVNS. This CDR3 is built from 14 residues. DNA of the CDR3: TGTGCCAGCAGTCTTGGGGGAACCTACAATGAGCAGTTCTTC. It is translated as CASSLGGTYNEQFF.

The chain is built from TRBV7-9 and TRBJ2-7, with D possibly being TRBD1 or TRBD2 (5 bases each). The CDR3 contains 15 residues. Germline lookup yields CDR1 SEHNR and CDR2 FQNEAQ (reference sequence). With 5 bases removed from V and 2 bases from J, the gap between germline ends came to 16 bases. CDR3 coding DNA: TGTGCCAGCAGCCAGGGAGCCGGACCAGCCTACGAGCAGTACTTC. Its translation: CASSQGAGPAYEQYF.

V is TRBV30 and J is TRBJ1-1, with D perhaps matching TRBD1 (5 bases). Deletions cut 4 bases from V and 1 base from J, with 16 bases between. The CDR3 spans 15 residues. Germline lookup yields CDR1 GTSNPN and CDR2 SVGIG (reference sequence). The CDR3 coding sequence is TGTGCCTGGAATTCGGGGCTTTACGGGAACACTGAAGCTTTCTTT. It codes for CAWNSGLYGNTEAFF.

This chain uses TRBV29-1 with TRBJ2-3; 11 bases match TRBD2. V gave up 1 base and J gave up 1 base; unmatched junction bases: 4. The CDR3 is made up of 16 amino acids. Germline loops: CDR1 SQVTM, CDR2 ANQGSEA. CDR3 nucleotides: TGCAGCGTTGAAGTAGCGGGGGGGCTCGGCACAGATACGCAGTATTTT. It encodes CSVEVAGGLGTDTQYF.

This rearrangement joins TRBV13 to TRBJ2-6; possibly TRBD1 for D (5 bases). Per germline, CDR1 PRHDT and CDR2 FYEKMQ (reference sequence). This CDR3 is 17 amino acids long. Trimming removed 1 base from V and 0 bases from J, with 10 bases in between. In nucleotides, the CDR3 is TGTGCCAGCAGCTTAGACCCCAGGGACTCTGGGGCCAACGTCCTGACTTTC. Protein product: CASSLDPRDSGANVLTF.

The V gene is TRBV30, the J gene TRBJ2-7; TRBD1 is a possible D gene (6 bases). CDR3 length: 20 residues. V was cut by 3 bases and J by 7 bases, with 37 bases left in between. Germline CDR1 is GTSNPN and CDR2 is SVGIG (reference sequence). CDR3 DNA: TGTGCCTGGAGGGGAACTTGGGACGGGCCGACAGGCCGGGCCTCGGGAGAGCAGTACTTC. Its translation: CAWRGTWDGPTGRASGEQYF.

The chain combines TRBV6-5 with TRBJ2-1; 8 bases are a match to TRBD2. The CDR3 extends over 14 amino acids. With 8 bases clipped from V and 9 bases from J, the junction kept 12 bases outside the gene matches. The germline V gene has CDR1 MNHEY and CDR2 SVGAGI. CDR3 nucleotide sequence: TGTGCCAGCGGGTTCGGGAGGGCCAGAAGTGAGCAGTTCTTC. Amino acids: CASGFGRARSEQFF.

This chain joins TRBV19 and TRBJ1-3, with 8 bases identical to TRBD1. CDR1 LNHDA and CDR2 SQIVND come from the germline V gene (reference sequence). The V gene end was trimmed by 8 bases and the J gene end by 1 base; junction bases not matched to a gene: 4. There are 14 residues in the CDR3. Written as DNA, the CDR3 is TGTGCCAGTCGGACAGGGCGATCTGGAAACACCATATATTTT. Its protein product is CASRTGRSGNTIYF. The variable domain in full, with the rest retrieved from reference TRBV19 and TRBJ1-3, is DGGITQSPKYLFRKEGQNVTLSCEQNLNHDAMYWYRQDPGQGLRLIYYSQIVNDFQKGDIAEGYSVSREKKESFPLTVTSAQKNPTAFYLCASRTGRSGNTIYFGEGSWLTVV.

The chain has TRBV7-2 and TRBJ1-2; 10 bases align to TRBD1. The J segment lost 3 bases and the V segment lost 3 bases, leaving 4 bases of the junction unmatched. Germline V gives CDR1 SGHTA, CDR2 FQGNSA. The CDR3 consists of 15 residues. In DNA form, the CDR3 reads TGTGCCAGCAGCTTTGGACAGGGGGGGGACTATGGCTACACCTTC. This encodes CASSFGQGGDYGYTF.

The CDR3 nucleotides read TGTGCCACCCTGGCCACAACCTTCGACAGGGCCAACACTGAAGCTTTCTTT. This translates into CATLATTFDRANTEAFF. V is TRBV19 and J is TRBJ1-1, with 7 bases that match TRBD1. V was pared by 10 bases and J by 2 bases, with 19 bases of the junction left unmatched. From germline, CDR1 is LNHDA and CDR2 SQIVND (reference sequence). The CDR3 extends over 17 amino acids.

The rearrangement links TRBV30 to TRBJ1-1; 10 bases match TRBD1. The germline gives CDR1 GTSNPN, CDR2 SVGIG (reference sequence). Losses at the gene ends were 1 base for V and 4 bases for J; bases not matched to a gene: 3. The CDR3 runs to 14 residues. This chain's CDR3 is CAWSAGTGATEAFF. DNA for the CDR3: TGTGCCTGGAGTGCCGGGACAGGGGCCACTGAAGCTTTCTTT.

The rearrangement links TRBV11-2 to TRBJ2-1, with D unclear. Germline lookup yields CDR1 SGHAT and CDR2 FQNNGV. The length of the CDR3 is 11 residues. The V and J ends lost 3 bases and 10 bases respectively, with 7 bases between them. CDR3 region: CASSFLGEQFF. CDR3 coding DNA: TGTGCCAGCAGCTTTCTCGGGGAGCAGTTCTTC.

This rearrangement joins TRBV11-2 to TRBJ1-1; D gene unclear. The CDR3 is 17 residues long. Trimming removed 1 base from V and 0 bases from J, with 15 bases in between. Germline lookup yields CDR1 SGHAT and CDR2 FQNNGV. CDR3 sequence reads: CASSLVNWRIMNTEAFF. The CDR3 coding sequence is TGTGCCAGCAGCTTAGTGAACTGGCGTATCATGAACACTGAAGCTTTCTTT. Full variable domain (remainder filled in from reference TRBV11-2 and TRBJ1-1): EAGVAQSPRYKIIEKRQSVAFWCNPISGHATLYWYQQILGQGPKLLIQFQNNGVVDDSQLPKDRFSAERLKGVDSTLKIQPAKLEDSAVYLCASSLVNWRIMNTEAFFGQGTRLTVV.

The gene calls are TRBV5-1 and TRBJ1-1, with TRBD1 matching 7 bases. CDR3 length: 17 amino acids. The ends lost 0 bases at V and 0 bases at J; junction bases unmatched: 8. Germline values: CDR1 SGHRS, CDR2 YFSETQ. The CDR3 loop is CASSLEGAGVMNTEAFF. The CDR3, as DNA: TGCGCCAGCAGCTTGGAGGGGGCGGGAGTTATGAACACTGAAGCTTTCTTT.

The chain has TRBV30 and TRBJ1-4; D uncertain. The CDR3 length is 11 residues. The germline V gene encodes CDR1 GTSNPN and CDR2 SVGIG (reference sequence). V was clipped by 7 bases and J by 6 bases, with 9 bases between them. The CDR3 coding sequence is TGTGCCTCCACTCTTGATGAAAAACTGTTTTTT. Translating it yields CASTLDEKLFF.

The chain employs TRBV5-5 and TRBJ2-3; the D call may be TRBD1 or TRBD2 (5 bases each). V shed 4 bases and J shed 2 bases, with 17 bases lying between them. This CDR3 contains 16 residues. Germline V gene data show CDR1 as SGHKS and CDR2 as YYEKEE (reference sequence). For the CDR3, the DNA is TGTGCCAGCAGCGGCCGGGACGCATTTGACACAGATACGCAGTATTTT. Protein product: CASSGRDAFDTDTQYF.

The rearrangement links TRBV9 to TRBJ2-1; 11 bases agree with TRBD1. The V segment lost 5 bases and the J segment 6 bases; nucleotides outside the gene matches: 4. Germline V gives CDR1 SGDLS, CDR2 YYNGEE. The CDR3 loop spans 14 amino acids. For the CDR3, the DNA is TGTGCCAGCAGTCCCGGGACAGGGGGCAATGAGCAGTTCTTC. Its protein is CASSPGTGGNEQFF.

This sequence joins TRBV6-6 and TRBJ1-5; no clear D. The germline V and J ends were trimmed by 2 bases and 7 bases, with 9 bases remaining between them. Germline CDR1 and CDR2: MNHNY and SVGAGI (reference sequence). This CDR3 spans 13 amino acids. The CDR3 protein is CASSYTAGQPQHF. As DNA, the CDR3 is TGTGCCAGCAGTTACACCGCCGGGCAGCCCCAGCATTTT.